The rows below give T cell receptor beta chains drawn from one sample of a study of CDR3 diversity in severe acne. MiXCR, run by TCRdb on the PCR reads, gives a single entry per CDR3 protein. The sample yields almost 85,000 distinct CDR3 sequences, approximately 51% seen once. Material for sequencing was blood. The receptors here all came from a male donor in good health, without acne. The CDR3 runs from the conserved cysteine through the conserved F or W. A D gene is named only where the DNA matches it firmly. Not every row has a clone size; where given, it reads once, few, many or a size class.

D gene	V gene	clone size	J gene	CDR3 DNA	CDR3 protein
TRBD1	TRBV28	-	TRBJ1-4	TGTGCCAGCAGTGCTCAGGGGGAGGTTAATGAAAAACTGTTTTTT	CASSAQGEVNEKLFF
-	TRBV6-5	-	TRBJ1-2	TGTGCCAGCAGTTACTCTTCAGGGGCTGGCTACACCTTC	CASSYSSGAGYTF
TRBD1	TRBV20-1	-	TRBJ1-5	TGCAGTGCTGACCGCGGGACAGGGATCGGAGAGACCCAGCATTTT	CSADRGTGIGETQHF
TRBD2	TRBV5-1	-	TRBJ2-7	TGCGCCAGCAGCATACGATCGGGACTAGATACCTACGAGCAGTACTTC	CASSIRSGLDTYEQYF
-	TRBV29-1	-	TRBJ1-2	TGCGTTGAGAGGGGGAAATCCCTTATGGGGGGCTACACCTTC	CVERGKSLMGGYTF
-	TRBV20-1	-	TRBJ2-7	TGCAGTGCTGCCCCGACCACGGACGGTCAAATATCCTACGAGCAGTACTTC	CSAAPTTDGQISYEQYF
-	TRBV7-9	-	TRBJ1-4	TGTGCCAGCAGCTTGTACAGCAATGAAAAACTGTTTTTT	CASSLYSNEKLFF
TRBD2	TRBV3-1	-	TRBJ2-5	TGTGCCAGCAGCCAAGGACTAGCGGGTCAAGAGACCCAGTACTTC	CASSQGLAGQETQYF
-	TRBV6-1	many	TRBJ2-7	TGTGCCAGCGGGCGAGGGGGGAGGGCCTACGAGCAGTACTTC	CASGRGGRAYEQYF
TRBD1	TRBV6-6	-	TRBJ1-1	TGTGCCAGCACAAGCCCTTTGACAGGGAGGGTGAACACTGAAGCTTTCTTT	CASTSPLTGRVNTEAFF
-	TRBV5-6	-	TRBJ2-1	TGTGCCAGCAGCCCGCGGACTAGTGGGGGGGCGGGTGAGCAGTTCTTC	CASSPRTSGGAGEQFF
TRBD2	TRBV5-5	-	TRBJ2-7	TGCGCCAGCAGAGCCGGGACTAGCGGTTACGAGCAGTACTTC	CASRAGTSGYEQYF
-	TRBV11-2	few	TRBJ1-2	TGTGCCAGCAGTTACACAGGGAACTATGGCTACACCTTC	CASSYTGNYGYTF
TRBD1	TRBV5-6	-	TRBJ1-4	TGTGCCAGCAGCTTGGCCGGACAGGGGGCGCGATCTGAAAAACTGTTTTTT	CASSLAGQGARSEKLFF
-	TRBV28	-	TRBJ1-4	TGTGCCAGCCTCAAGGACGCTCGGGCAACTAATGAAAAACTGTTTTTT	CASLKDARATNEKLFF
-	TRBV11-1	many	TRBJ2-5	TGTGCCAGCAGCTTAGGATTCAGGACAGGGATAGCGGGGGCCCAAGAGACCCAGTACTTC	CASSLGFRTGIAGAQETQYF
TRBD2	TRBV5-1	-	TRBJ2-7	TGCGCCAGCAGCTCCGCCGGGCTAGCGGTCTACGAGCGGTACTTC	CASSSAGLAVYERYF
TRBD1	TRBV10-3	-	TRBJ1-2	TGTGCCATCAGGCCGGGACAGGGCAACTATGGCTACACCTTC	CAIRPGQGNYGYTF
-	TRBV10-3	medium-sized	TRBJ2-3	TGTGCCATCAGTGGCGAAGGCGGGGGCCTTAGCACAGATACGCAGTATTTT	CAISGEGGGLSTDTQYF
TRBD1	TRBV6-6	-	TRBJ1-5	TGTGCCAGCAGTTACGGGGACAGGATTAATCAGCCCCAGCATTTT	CASSYGDRINQPQHF
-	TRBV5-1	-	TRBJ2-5	TGCGCCAGCAGCTTGTTTGCGGGGCGGGAAGAGACCCAGTACTTC	CASSLFAGREETQYF
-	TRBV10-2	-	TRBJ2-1	TGCGCCAGCAGCGCCGAGTTGGGGCGCCACAATGAGCAGTTCTTC	CASSAELGRHNEQFF
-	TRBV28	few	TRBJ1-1	TGTGCCAGCAGTTCCCGGCCGGGCCAGGGGCAGACTGAAGCTTTCTTT	CASSSRPGQGQTEAFF
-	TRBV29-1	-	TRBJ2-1	TGCAGCGTTGGGGGCGAGACAGTCAGCTCCCCGGGTTCTGAGCAGTTCTTC	CSVGGETVSSPGSEQFF
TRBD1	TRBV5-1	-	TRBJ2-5	TGCGCCAGCAGCACCGGGACAGGAGAAGAGACCCAGTACTTC	CASSTGTGEETQYF
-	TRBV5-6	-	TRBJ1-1	TGTGCCAGCAGCTTTAGGAGAACTGAAGCTTTCTTT	CASSFRRTEAFF
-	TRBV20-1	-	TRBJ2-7	TGCAGTGCTTCGCCGGCCCTATCAGTCGGGCAGTACTTC	CSASPALSVGQYF
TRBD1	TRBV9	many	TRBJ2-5	TGTGCCAGCAGCGGAACGACAGGGGGCGGGGAGACCCAGTACTTC	CASSGTTGGGETQYF
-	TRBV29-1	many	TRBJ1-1	TGCAGCGGTTCAGCGTTTTTCCCGGGACTTTACACTGAAGCTTTCTTT	CSGSAFFPGLYTEAFF
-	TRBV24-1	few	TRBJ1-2	TGTGCCACCAGTGGGGGCCGTTATAAGGGATCCTATGGCTACACCTTC	CATSGGRYKGSYGYTF
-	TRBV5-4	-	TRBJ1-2	TGTGCCAGCAGCTTTACCGGGACGCGTGGCTACATCTTC	CASSFTGTRGYIF
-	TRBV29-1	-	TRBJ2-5	TGCAGCTGTATTAGCGGACAAGAGACCCAGTACTTC	CSCISGQETQYF